This T cell receptor beta chain was sequenced in a study of response to subunit inactivated influenza vaccine. A single record per CDR3 protein comes from TCRdb applying MiXCR to the RT-PCR reads. The table includes roughly 710,000 distinct CDR3 sequences, 14% detected once. V lost 5 bases, J lost 3 bases, and 13 bases lay in between. CDR3 length: 14 residues. Germline V gene lookup returns CDR1 MDHEN and CDR2 SYDVKM. This clonotype occurred many times. Its antigen is still unknown. Study-wide findings and caveats: Each seasonal flu vaccination may recruit only limited new T cells, authors suggested.

The J gene is TRBJ1-2, the V gene TRBV28, with D possibly being TRBD1 (6 bases). The clonotype originates from a man aged 50-60 years who received an inactivated influenza vaccine. Sequencing used PBMCs from blood, obtained 14 to 15 days before vaccination. CDR3 loop: CASSPLGTYYGYTF. Here the CDR3 DNA reads TGTGCCAGCAGTCCCTTGGGGACATACTATGGCTACACCTTC.